The source of this T cell receptor (beta chain) is a study of T cells after posttransplantation cyclophosphamide. General observations from the study: Later blood repertoires were often dominated by clones from the donor CD8+ memory compartment. Recipient CMV seropositivity and CMV reactivation strongly tracked TRB clonality.

Germline V gene data show CDR1 as MNHNY and CDR2 as SVGAGI (reference sequence). CDR3 length equals 14 residues. J gave up 4 bases and V 6 bases, and 6 bases lay outside the gene matches. Libraries were prepared by immunoSEQ multiplex PCR; TCRdb keeps only in-frame clonotypes and omits some of them. The sample is made up of about 38,000 clones, none counted only once. There are many counts of this clone. Its antigen is as yet unknown. The rearrangement links TRBV6-6 to TRBJ2-7, with 10 bases matching TRBD2. This TCR was recovered from a man in his fifties or sixties in good health, CMV-negative, and a related stem cell transplant donor. Sequencing used PBMCs. The CDR3 coding sequence is TGTGCCAGCAGCCAGGCGGGACTAGCGTACGAGCAGTACTTC. It encodes CASSQAGLAYEQYF.